These 19 T cell receptor beta chains came from one sample sequenced in a study of blood T cell repertoires in COVID-19. The method was immunoSEQ multiplex PCR; TCRdb's version includes in-frame clones alone and lacks a portion of them. The table lists about 67,000 clones, around nine tenths of them singletons, with more than 15% in the top ten. The specimen was peripheral blood. These receptors were obtained from a woman over 75 with acute or convalescent COVID-19.

CDR3 loop: CASSLVQNSGANVLTF. Written as DNA, the CDR3 is TGTGCCAGTAGCCTCGTCCAGAACTCTGGGGCCAACGTCCTGACTTTC. This sequence joins TRBV19 and TRBJ2-6; D is uncertain. This CDR3 comprises 16 residues. Germline CDR1 and CDR2: LNHDA and SQIVND (reference sequence). Trimming shortened V by 6 bases and J by 0 bases, and 12 bases separated the two germline ends.

The table lists this clone with a few counts. The rearrangement uses TRBV3-1 (or the pseudogene TRBV3-2) and TRBJ1-1; D possibly corresponds to TRBD1 (6 bases). The germline CDR1 and CDR2 sequences are LGHDT and YNNKEL (reference sequence). Trimming shortened V by 4 bases and J by 1 base, and 10 bases separated the two germline ends. The CDR3 runs to 14 residues. CDR3 sequence: CASSLRTANTEAFF. CDR3 DNA sequence: TGTGCCAGCAGCCTCCGGACAGCGAACACTGAAGCTTTCTTT.

The chain employs TRBV5-1 and TRBJ2-5; TRBD1 agrees at 7 bases. The V gene's germline CDR1 is SGHRS and CDR2 YFSETQ. The V gene end was trimmed by 8 bases and the J gene end by 1 base; junction bases not matched to a gene: 8. CDR3 length: 14 amino acids. The CDR3 nucleotides are TGCGCCAGTAATAAGGGACAGCTCCAAGAGACCCAGTACTTC. As protein: CASNKGQLQETQYF.

Here the CDR3 DNA reads TGTGCCAGCAGCCAAGATAGGGGCGGAAACACCATATATTTT. Translating it yields CASSQDRGGNTIYF. J is TRBJ1-3 and V is TRBV3-1 (or the pseudogene TRBV3-2); D is possibly TRBD1 (5 bases). Germline V gives CDR1 LGHDT, CDR2 YNNKEL (reference sequence). V was pared by 0 bases and J by 4 bases, with 7 bases between. The CDR3 contains 14 residues.

The rearrangement joins TRBV28 to TRBJ1-1, with 7 bases aligning to TRBD1. Germline CDR1 is MDHEN and CDR2 is SYDVKM. The junction had 6 bases not matched to a gene; V was cut back by 1 base and J by 4 bases. The CDR3 length is 15 residues. CDR3 nucleotides: TGTGCCAGCAGTTTATTCAGCAGGGGGATCACTGAAGCTTTCTTT. Translated, it gives CASSLFSRGITEAFF.

This chain connects TRBV7-2 to TRBJ2-1; the match to TRBD2 covers 8 bases. The CDR3 has 12 amino acids. Germline V CDR1 and CDR2: SGHTA, FQGNSA. V lost 1 base and J lost 12; bases outside the gene matches: 2. The CDR3 loop reads CASSLVAGGQFF. CDR3 coding DNA: TGTGCCAGCAGCTTAGTGGCGGGGGGGCAGTTCTTC.

The rearrangement uses TRBV27 and TRBJ2-2; TRBD1 matches 8 bases. The CDR3 loop spans 16 amino acids. V was clipped by 4 bases and J by 4 bases; unmatched bases: 8. The germline V gene encodes CDR1 MNHEY and CDR2 SMNVEV (reference sequence). CDR3 nucleotide sequence: TGTGCCAGCAGTTCCTTGACAGGGGTGGGCACCGGGGAGCTGTTTTTT. Its translation is CASSSLTGVGTGELFF.

The chain employs TRBV5-1 and TRBJ1-1, with D possibly being TRBD1 (5 bases). V gave up 1 base and J gave up 5 bases, with 12 bases separating them. This CDR3 has 14 amino acids. Germline CDR1 is SGHRS and CDR2 is YFSETQ. The CDR3 loop reads CASSLNGGATEAFF. DNA for the CDR3: TGCGCCAGCAGCTTGAACGGTGGGGCGACTGAAGCTTTCTTT.

V usage is TRBV5-1 and J usage is TRBJ2-5; 7 nucleotides line up with TRBD1. The V and J ends lost 4 bases and 5 bases, in that order; junction bases with no gene match: 11. Germline V gives CDR1 SGHRS, CDR2 YFSETQ. CDR3 size: 15 residues. CDR3 nucleotides: TGCGCCAGCAGCGAACAGGGGAGCGCTTGGGAGACCCAGTACTTC. Translation gives CASSEQGSAWETQYF.

This chain uses TRBV25-1 with TRBJ1-1; D is possibly TRBD1 (5 bases). The CDR3 contains 13 residues. The V end was cut by 4 bases, the J end by 1 base, with 7 bases between. Germline V lookup: CDR1 MGHDK, CDR2 SYGVNS. CDR3: CASSVQENTEAFF. DNA of the CDR3: TGTGCCAGCAGTGTACAGGAGAACACTGAAGCTTTCTTT.

In DNA form, the CDR3 reads TGTGCCAGTGCGACAGGGAAGAAATCTGAAGCTTTCTTT. Residues: CASATGKKSEAFF. This chain connects TRBV28 to TRBJ1-1, with 7 positions matching TRBD1. Trimming removed 9 bases from V and 6 bases from J; junction bases left unmatched: 10. The CDR3 runs 13 residues. Germline CDR1 and CDR2: MDHEN and SYDVKM.

J is TRBJ1-1 and V is TRBV18; 8 bases are a match to TRBD1. The germline gives CDR1 KGHSH, CDR2 LQKENI. The CDR3 is 14 residues long. V shed 2 bases and J 3 bases; nucleotides not matched to a gene: 2. Written as DNA, the CDR3 is TGTGCCAGCTCACCAAGACAGGGGTACACTGAAGCTTTCTTT. Translated: CASSPRQGYTEAFF. Variable domain in full (rest from reference TRBV18 and TRBJ1-1): NAGVMQNPRHLVRRRGQEARLRCSPMKGHSHVYWYRQLPEEGLKFMVYLQKENIIDESGMPKERFSAEFPKEGPSILRIQQVVRGDSAAYFCASSPRQGYTEAFFGQGTRLTVV.

CDR3: CASSIGGTSKETQYF. The CDR3 coding sequence is TGTGCCAGTAGTATCGGCGGGACGTCCAAAGAGACCCAGTACTTC. The chain employs TRBV19 and TRBJ2-5; a weak D match, TRBD2 (6 bases). The germline gives CDR1 LNHDA, CDR2 SQIVND (reference sequence). V lost 3 bases and J 3 bases, leaving 14 bases between the germline ends. This CDR3 has 15 amino acids.

This chain links TRBV29-1 with TRBJ2-5; 8 bases are shared with TRBD2. After removal of 6 bases from V and 5 bases from J, the junction contained 8 bases not matched to a gene. The germline CDR1 and CDR2 sequences are SQVTM and ANQGSEA. There are 13 residues in the CDR3. CDR3 in amino acids: CSVARGARETQYF. For the CDR3, the DNA is TGCAGCGTCGCGCGGGGGGCGAGGGAGACCCAGTACTTC.

The chain carries TRBV5-1 and TRBJ1-6; possible D gene TRBD1, 6 bases. Germline loops: CDR1 SGHRS, CDR2 YFSETQ. CDR3 length: 16 residues. V lost 1 base to trimming and J lost 10 bases, with 18 bases between them. DNA of the CDR3: TGCGCCAGCAGCTTGACGGCTGACAGGAAAAACTCACCCCTCCACTTT. Translating gives CASSLTADRKNSPLHF.

This chain connects TRBV18 to TRBJ1-4, with no clear D. From germline, CDR1 is KGHSH and CDR2 LQKENI. The CDR3 consists of 15 residues. V lost 3 bases and J lost 13, with 21 bases in between. This chain's CDR3 is CASSPVLGISGGLFF. In DNA, the CDR3 is TGTGCCAGCTCACCCGTTCTAGGTATATCGGGAGGACTGTTTTTT.

The genes are TRBV19 and TRBJ1-2, with D hard to call. Per germline, CDR1 LNHDA and CDR2 SQIVND (reference sequence). Trimming removed 3 bases from V and 8 bases from J, with 10 bases in between. The CDR3 has 12 residues. CDR3 loop: CASSIRGGGYTF. In nucleotides, the CDR3 is TGTGCCAGTAGTATCCGGGGTGGCGGCTACACCTTC.

In DNA form, the CDR3 reads TGTGCCAGCAGTTTAGCGGGGGCCTACAATGAGCAGTTCTTC. The encoded protein is CASSLAGAYNEQFF. V is TRBV27 and J is TRBJ2-1; 7 bases align to TRBD2. The CDR3 is 14 residues long. With 2 bases clipped from V and 2 bases from J, the junction kept 0 bases outside the gene matches. Per germline, CDR1 MNHEY and CDR2 SMNVEV (reference sequence).

The gene calls are TRBV19 and TRBJ2-3, with D perhaps TRBD1 (6 bases). Germline lookup yields CDR1 LNHDA and CDR2 SQIVND (reference sequence). The CDR3 contains 16 residues. The V gene lost 9 bases and the J gene lost 0 bases, with 19 bases spanning the gap. In DNA form, the CDR3 reads TGTGCCAGCCGAGAGGGCCTAGGGGGAAGCACAGATACGCAGTATTTT. Its protein product is CASREGLGGSTDTQYF.